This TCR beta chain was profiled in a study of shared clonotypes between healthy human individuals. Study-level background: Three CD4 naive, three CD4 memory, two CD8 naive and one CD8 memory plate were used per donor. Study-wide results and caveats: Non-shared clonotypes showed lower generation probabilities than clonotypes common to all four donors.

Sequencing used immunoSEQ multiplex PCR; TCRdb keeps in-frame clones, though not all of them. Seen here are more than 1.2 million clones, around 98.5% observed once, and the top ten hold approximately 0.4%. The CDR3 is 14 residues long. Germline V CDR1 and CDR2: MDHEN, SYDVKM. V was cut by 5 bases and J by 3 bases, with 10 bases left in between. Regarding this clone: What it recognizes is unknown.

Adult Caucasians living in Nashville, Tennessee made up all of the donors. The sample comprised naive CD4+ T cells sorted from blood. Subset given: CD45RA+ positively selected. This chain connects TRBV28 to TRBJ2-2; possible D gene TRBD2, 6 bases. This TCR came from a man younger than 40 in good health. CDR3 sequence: CASSGPGDTGELFF. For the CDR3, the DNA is TGTGCCAGCAGTGGTCCGGGAGACACCGGGGAGCTGTTTTTT.